One and the same sample provided the 27 T cell receptor beta chains below, sequenced in a study of blood T cell repertoires in COVID-19 (dated by TCRdb to the early 2020s). Library prep was done by the immunoSEQ multiplex PCR assay. Here the immuneACCESS table is served through TCRdb, limited to in-frame sequences with V and J called. Missing clones are a known gap in these copies; in checked studies unresolved V genes cover under half, and the rest lacks a known reason. The sample table contains about half a million clones; only one count was recorded for roughly 85% of them. Roughly 3.2% of the sample is taken by the ten largest. Input material: peripheral blood. The receptors were sampled from a human donor in a cohort sampled during active COVID-19.

The chain carries TRBV7-3 and TRBJ2-1, with unresolved D. Deletions cut 1 base from V and 3 bases from J, with 7 bases between. CDR1 and CDR2 from the germline V gene are SGHTA and FQGTGA. The CDR3 extends over 14 amino acids. The CDR3 reads CASSLRPLYNEQFF. The DNA of the CDR3 is TGTGCCAGCAGCTTAAGGCCCCTCTACAATGAGCAGTTCTTC.

This clone was counted once. This rearrangement joins TRBV19 to TRBJ1-2, with D tentatively TRBD1 (6 bases). The V gene's germline CDR1 is LNHDA and CDR2 SQIVND (reference sequence). CDR3 length equals 14 residues. Trimming pared 5 bases from V and 6 bases from J, leaving 16 bases between. The chain's CDR3 is CASSEGRGLDGYTF. The DNA of the CDR3 is TGTGCCAGTAGTGAAGGCAGGGGCTTGGATGGCTACACCTTC. The full variable domain, with the rest looked up from reference TRBV19 and TRBJ1-2, is DGGITQSPKYLFRKEGQNVTLSCEQNLNHDAMYWYRQDPGQGLRLIYYSQIVNDFQKGDIAEGYSVSREKKESFPLTVTSAQKNPTAFYLCASSEGRGLDGYTFGSGTRLTVV.

The CDR3 sequence is CASSPRLVYNEQFF. For the CDR3, the DNA is TGTGCCAGCAGCCCTCGACTGGTATACAATGAGCAGTTCTTC. The chain couples TRBV11-1 to TRBJ2-1; D gene uncertain. The CDR3 runs 14 residues. CDR1 SGHAT and CDR2 FQDESV come from the germline V gene (reference sequence). V lost 5 bases to trimming and J lost 4 bases, with 12 bases between them.

This clone was picked up one time. This chain connects TRBV19 to TRBJ2-2; a possible D gene is TRBD1 (6 bases). The CDR3 extends over 14 amino acids. V shed 2 bases and J shed 5 bases, with 9 bases lying between them. Per the germline V gene, CDR1 is LNHDA and CDR2 is SQIVND (reference sequence). In DNA form, the CDR3 reads TGTGCCAGTAGTATAAAGAGGGGGACCGGGGAGCTGTTTTTT. This translates into CASSIKRGTGELFF.

The chain links TRBV6-5 to TRBJ2-5, with D possibly TRBD2 on 6 matching bases. The germline gives CDR1 MNHEY, CDR2 SVGAGI. The CDR3 runs to 13 residues. Trimming cost V 5 bases and J 1 base, with 8 bases left between them. CDR3 sequence reads: CASSTGVQETQYF. The CDR3 DNA sequence: TGTGCCAGCAGTACGGGGGTCCAAGAGACCCAGTACTTC.

The gene calls are TRBV7-9 and TRBJ1-6; D gene unclear. V gave up 5 bases and J gave up 6 bases, with 11 bases separating them. The CDR3 covers 14 residues. The germline V gene has CDR1 SEHNR and CDR2 FQNEAQ (reference sequence). CDR3 sequence: CASSLNSINSPLHF. Written as DNA, the CDR3 is TGTGCCAGCAGCCTCAACTCCATTAATTCACCCCTCCACTTT.

The V call is TRBV7-6, the J call TRBJ1-1; 7 bases match TRBD1. With 5 bases clipped from V and 9 bases from J, the junction kept 6 bases outside the gene matches. CDR1 SGHVS and CDR2 FNYEAQ come from the germline V gene. This CDR3 is 12 amino acids long. CDR3 residues: CASSAYRGQAFF. The CDR3 DNA reads as TGTGCCAGCAGCGCATACAGGGGACAAGCTTTCTTT.

This clone was counted a single time. The chain is built from TRBV19 and TRBJ1-5; D is perhaps TRBD1 (6 bases). The germline V and J ends were trimmed by 3 bases and 8 bases, with 14 bases remaining between them. Germline V lookup: CDR1 LNHDA, CDR2 SQIVND (reference sequence). The CDR3 length is 14 residues. CDR3 DNA: TGTGCCAGTAGTATGACGATAAAGGGGGAGCCCCAGCATTTT. It yields the protein CASSMTIKGEPQHF.

V is TRBV5-4 and J is TRBJ1-2; D perhaps matches TRBD1 (6 bases). CDR3 length: 16 amino acids. Germline V gene sequence: CDR1 SGHNT, CDR2 YYREEE (reference sequence). Trimming pared 4 bases from V and 2 bases from J, leaving 18 bases between. The CDR3 DNA reads as TGTGCCAGCAGCCCCCAAAGAGGACAGCGAAACTATGGCTACACCTTC. Encoded protein: CASSPQRGQRNYGYTF.

This sequence joins TRBV27 and TRBJ1-2, with 7 bases that match TRBD1. The CDR3 spans 15 residues. CDR1 is MNHEY and CDR2 is SMNVEV in the germline V gene (reference sequence). After removal of 6 bases from V and 0 bases from J, the junction contained 7 bases not matched to a gene. The CDR3 reads CASRTTGTANYGYTF. In nucleotides, the CDR3 is TGTGCCAGCAGGACTACCGGGACAGCTAACTATGGCTACACCTTC.

This chain joins TRBV18 and TRBJ2-2; D not resolved. CDR1 and CDR2 from the germline V gene are KGHSH and LQKENI. V was trimmed by 3 bases and J by 4 bases, leaving 3 bases between them. This CDR3 is 12 amino acids long. CDR3 region: CASSPITGELFF. CDR3 DNA sequence: TGTGCCAGCTCACCTATCACCGGGGAGCTGTTTTTT.

This sequence joins TRBV4-2 and TRBJ2-1; D might be TRBD2 (5 bases). There are 15 residues in the CDR3. Germline CDR1 LGHNA, CDR2 YNFKEQ. V lost 0 bases to trimming and J lost 3 bases, with 9 bases between them. The DNA for the CDR3 is TGTGCCAGCAGCCAAGATCCGGGAAACTACAATGAGCAGTTCTTC. It specifies CASSQDPGNYNEQFF.

This chain uses TRBV10-1 with TRBJ2-1; possibly TRBD1 for D (6 bases). The CDR3 runs to 16 residues. The V and J ends lost 3 bases and 2 bases respectively, with 14 bases between them. CDR1 and CDR2 from the germline V gene are WNHNN and SYGVQD (reference sequence). CDR3 DNA: TGCGCCAGCAGTGATGGTGAGGACAGCCCCTACAATGAGCAGTTCTTC. Translating it yields CASSDGEDSPYNEQFF.

The V gene is TRBV28, the J gene TRBJ1-2; D not certain. In germline, CDR1 is MDHEN, CDR2 SYDVKM. With 5 bases removed from V and 0 bases from J, the gap between germline ends came to 10 bases. This CDR3 comprises 14 residues. CDR3 DNA: TGTGCCAGCAGTGCCCCGGGAGCTAACTATGGCTACACCTTC. Its protein product is CASSAPGANYGYTF.

The J gene is TRBJ2-5, the V gene TRBV5-1, with D tentatively TRBD2 (6 bases). Trimming pared 7 bases from V and 1 base from J, leaving 20 bases between. Germline V gene lookup returns CDR1 SGHRS and CDR2 YFSETQ. This CDR3 has 16 residues. The CDR3 DNA reads TGCGCCAGCTTGGGTGGAGGGACGGGTCCCCAAGAGACCCAGTACTTC. Protein: CASLGGGTGPQETQYF.

J is TRBJ2-3 and V is TRBV7-8, with a tentative D call TRBD1 (6 bases). The CDR3 is made up of 15 amino acids. Trimming pared 5 bases from V and 0 bases from J, leaving 12 bases between. Germline V CDR1 and CDR2: SGHVS, FQNEAQ. The CDR3 DNA reads TGTGCCAGCAGCGAAGACAGGCACAGCACAGATACGCAGTATTTT. Amino acid sequence: CASSEDRHSTDTQYF.

The chain carries TRBV7-6 and TRBJ2-5, with TRBD1 identical over 8 bases. CDR3 length: 16 residues. Trimming removed 4 bases from V and 5 bases from J; junction bases left unmatched: 12. Per the germline V gene, CDR1 is SGHVS and CDR2 is FNYEAQ. CDR3: CASSSQSTGEVETQYF. The CDR3 bases are TGTGCCAGCAGCTCGCAATCGACAGGGGAGGTCGAGACCCAGTACTTC.

The chain couples TRBV30 to TRBJ1-1; D is undetermined. The V end was cut by 5 bases, the J end by 3 bases, with 10 bases between. There are 12 residues in the CDR3. Germline CDR1 and CDR2: GTSNPN and SVGIG (reference sequence). In DNA, the CDR3 is TGTGCCTGGGCCCCGAGGGACACTGAAGCTTTCTTT. Protein product: CAWAPRDTEAFF.

CDR3 loop: CASRSGQNPNYGYTF. In DNA form, the CDR3 reads TGTGCCAGCAGGTCGGGACAGAATCCAAACTATGGCTACACCTTC. The chain couples TRBV2 to TRBJ1-2, with TRBD1 matching over 7 bases. Trimming at V came to 6 bases and at J to 2 bases, leaving 9 bases not matched to a gene. The CDR3 runs 15 residues. Germline V gene lookup returns CDR1 SNHLY and CDR2 FYNNEI.

The chain is built from TRBV7-9 and TRBJ2-3; 15 nucleotides match TRBD2. The CDR3 length is 18 residues. CDR1 is SEHNR and CDR2 is FQNEAQ in the germline V gene (reference sequence). The V segment lost 0 bases and the J segment 3 bases; nucleotides outside the gene matches: 4. The CDR3, as DNA: TGTGCCAGCAGCTTAGCCGGGACTAGCGGGAGGAGGACAGATACGCAGTATTTT. Its protein product is CASSLAGTSGRRTDTQYF.

V is TRBV6-2 or TRBV6-3 and J is TRBJ2-7; D is undetermined. This CDR3 has 13 amino acids. Looked up from germline, CDR1 is MNHEY and CDR2 is SVGEGT. V lost 5 bases, J lost 2 bases, and 10 bases lay in between. CDR3 loop: CASSTVAPYEQYF. The CDR3 region has the DNA TGTGCCAGCAGTACAGTTGCCCCCTACGAGCAGTACTTC.

The rearrangement uses TRBV6-2 or TRBV6-3 and TRBJ1-4; the D is unclear. This CDR3 is built from 14 residues. V gave up 2 bases and J gave up 5 bases, with 9 bases separating them. Germline V gene data show CDR1 as MNHEY and CDR2 as SVGEGT. Written as DNA, the CDR3 is TGTGCCAGCAGTTACGGCAGCGAGAATGAAAAACTGTTTTTT. Translated: CASSYGSENEKLFF.

This clone was seen only a few times. The chain couples TRBV30 to TRBJ2-3, with 8 bases lining up with TRBD2. This CDR3 has 15 residues. Looked up from germline, CDR1 is GTSNPN and CDR2 is SVGIG (reference sequence). V lost 0 bases and J lost 0; bases outside the gene matches: 2. The CDR3 region has the DNA TGTGCCTGGAGTGTAGCGGGGGATAGCACAGATACGCAGTATTTT. Amino acid sequence: CAWSVAGDSTDTQYF.

The chain combines TRBV2 with TRBJ2-7; D gene unclear. This CDR3 region has 12 residues. The germline V gene encodes CDR1 SNHLY and CDR2 FYNNEI. Trimming left V 7 bases short and J 3 bases short, with 10 bases between. CDR3 protein: CASKAGFYEQYF. The DNA of the CDR3 is TGTGCCAGCAAGGCAGGCTTCTACGAGCAGTACTTC.

The gene calls are TRBV6-5 and TRBJ1-2; 8 bases fit TRBD1. This CDR3 region has 13 residues. V dropped 6 bases and J dropped 2; count of bases not matched to a gene: 2. Per germline, CDR1 MNHEY and CDR2 SVGAGI. CDR3 DNA: TGTGCCAGCAGCCACAGGGGGAACTATGGCTACACCTTC. Encoded protein: CASSHRGNYGYTF.

The genes are TRBV5-1 and TRBJ1-4, with 8 bases lining up with TRBD1. V lost 4 bases and J lost 4; bases outside the gene matches: 3. Germline loops: CDR1 SGHRS, CDR2 YFSETQ. The CDR3 is 14 amino acids. The CDR3 sequence: CASSATGDNEKLFF. As DNA, the CDR3 is TGCGCCAGCAGCGCGACAGGGGATAATGAAAAACTGTTTTTT.

V usage is TRBV12-3 or TRBV12-4 and J usage is TRBJ2-1, with a possible D match to TRBD2 (6 bases). The CDR3 length is 12 residues. Between the trimmed V and J ends, which lost 6 bases and 9 bases, there was a span of 12 bases. The CDR3 is CASSRGTSEQFF. CDR3 sequence (DNA): TGTGCCAGCAGCCGCGGGACCTCTGAGCAGTTCTTC.